Shown below are 10 T cell receptor beta chains from a single sample sequenced in a study of human T cells and chemical hapten exposure. Indicated time point: patch test 1, 2 weeks after DPC sensitization. Treatment here: therapeutic diphenylcyclopropenone sensitization with weekly scalp DPC. TCRdb reprocessed the RACE reads with MiXCR, giving one entry per CDR3 protein. This table holds about 57,000 distinct CDR3 sequences, over 7.5% found once. The sample here was whole blood, taken in connection with sensitization to the hapten diphenylcyclopropenone (DPC). These receptors were taken from a woman aged 40 to 55 with alopecia areata. Some clones in this sample may be carry-over from other donors' samples.

As DNA, the CDR3 is TGTGCCAGCAGCTTGGGACAGGCCATTAATGAAAAACTGTTTTTT. It specifies CASSLGQAINEKLFF. The chain carries TRBV5-8 and TRBJ1-4; D perhaps matches TRBD1 (6 bases). The CDR3 has 15 residues. In germline, CDR1 is SGHTS, CDR2 YDEGEE. Trimming took 0 bases from V and 4 from J, leaving 10 bases between them.

This chain connects TRBV5-1 to TRBJ1-6, with D unclear. CDR3 length equals 16 residues. Germline assignment: CDR1 SGHRS and CDR2 YFSETQ. V was trimmed by 0 bases and J by 3 bases, leaving 10 bases between them. The CDR3 DNA sequence: TGCGCCAGCAGCTTGGAAACGGCTAACTATAATTCACCCCTCCACTTT. This sequence encodes CASSLETANYNSPLHF. Together with reference TRBV5-1 and TRBJ1-6, the CDR3 gives the full variable domain: KAGVTQTPRYLIKTRGQQVTLSCSPISGHRSVSWYQQTPGQGLQFLFEYFSETQRNKGNFPGRFSGRQFSNSRSEMNVSTLELGDSALYLCASSLETANYNSPLHFGNGTRLTVT.

This chain joins TRBV4-3 and TRBJ2-1, with D possibly matching TRBD2 (6 bases). The CDR3 loop spans 13 amino acids. With 0 bases removed from V and 11 bases from J, the gap between germline ends came to 11 bases. The germline CDR1 and CDR2 sequences are LGHNA and YSLEER. The CDR3 DNA follows: TGCGCCAGCAGCCAAGATTGGAGGGAAAAGCAGTTCTTC. It specifies CASSQDWREKQFF.

CDR3 coding DNA: TGTGCCAGCGGAGGACTAGCGGGGTCCTACAATGAGCAGTTCTTC. This sequence encodes CASGGLAGSYNEQFF. The V call is TRBV25-1, the J call TRBJ2-1; 12 bases align to TRBD2. The CDR3 extends over 15 amino acids. V lost 8 bases, J lost 1 base, and 3 bases stayed unmatched. The germline CDR1 and CDR2 sequences are MGHDK and SYGVNS.

This clonotype was seen repeatedly, ten times or more. The V and J genes are TRBV5-4 and TRBJ2-7; 7 nucleotides agree with TRBD1. J gave up 0 bases and V 4 bases, and 10 bases lay outside the gene matches. CDR1 SGHNT and CDR2 YYREEE come from the germline V gene (reference sequence). The CDR3 is 16 residues long. In DNA form, the CDR3 reads TGTGCCAGCAGCAAGGACCCGGGACAGATCTCCTACGAGCAGTACTTC. Amino acids: CASSKDPGQISYEQYF. The variable domain in full, completed from reference TRBV5-4 and TRBJ2-7, reads ETGVTQSPTHLIKTRGQQVTLRCSSQSGHNTVSWYQQALGQGPQFIFQYYREEENGRGNFPPRFSGLQFPNYSSELNVNALELDDSALYLCASSKDPGQISYEQYFGPGTRLTVT.

This clonotype showed up many times. The V call is TRBV11-2, the J call TRBJ1-5; perhaps TRBD1 as D (5 bases). Germline assignment: CDR1 SGHAT and CDR2 FQNNGV. This CDR3 is 17 amino acids long. Trimming cost V 1 base and J 4 bases, with 17 bases left between them. CDR3 DNA: TGTGCCAGCAGCTTAGGTAGGCGGCAGGGAAATAATCAGCCCCAGCATTTT. Its protein product is CASSLGRRQGNNQPQHF.

V and J are TRBV11-1 and TRBJ2-7; 7 bases line up with TRBD2. The trim removed 6 bases at V and 1 base at J, leaving 3 bases unmatched. CDR3 length: 13 residues. Germline CDR1 reads SGHAT; CDR2 reads FQDESV (reference sequence). CDR3 amino acids: CASSGLGSYEQYF. The CDR3 DNA reads TGTGCCAGCAGTGGACTAGGGTCCTACGAGCAGTACTTC.

The chain uses TRBV7-2 and TRBJ2-5; D not resolved. Germline assignment: CDR1 SGHTA and CDR2 FQGNSA. V shed 6 bases and J shed 3 bases, with 14 bases lying between them. The CDR3 has 14 amino acids. CDR3 amino acids: CASSFSDWEETQYF. The CDR3 coding sequence is TGTGCCAGCAGTTTTTCCGACTGGGAAGAGACCCAGTACTTC. Full variable domain (rest looked up from reference TRBV7-2 and TRBJ2-5): GAGVSQSPSNKVTEKGKDVELRCDPISGHTALYWYRQSLGQGLEFLIYFQGNSAPDKSGLPSDRFSAERTGGSVSTLTIQRTQQEDSAVYLCASSFSDWEETQYFGPGTRLLVL.

This clonotype was counted at least ten times. The chain joins TRBV6-1 to TRBJ2-7; D is possibly TRBD2 (5 bases). V dropped 7 bases and J dropped 2 bases, with 12 bases sitting between them. The CDR3 covers 13 residues. CDR1 and CDR2 from the germline V gene are MNHNS and SASEGT. The CDR3: CASTHGLAYEQYF. Written as DNA, the CDR3 is TGTGCCAGCACCCACGGACTCGCCTACGAGCAGTACTTC.

This clonotype was seen repeatedly, ten times or more. V gene TRBV29-1 combines with J gene TRBJ2-1; 12 bases map to TRBD2. Trimming at V came to 7 bases and at J to 3 bases, leaving 10 bases not matched to a gene. The CDR3 has 16 amino acids. In germline, CDR1 is SQVTM, CDR2 ANQGSEA. The CDR3 protein is CSAEIGTSGFYNEQFF. CDR3 bases: TGCAGCGCCGAGATTGGGACTAGCGGGTTCTACAATGAGCAGTTCTTC.